The rows below give T cell receptor beta chains drawn from one sample of a study of blood T cell repertoires in COVID-19. Produced via immunoSEQ multiplex PCR; TCRdb's table is partial and in-frame only. The profile shows roughly 190,000 clones, less than 80% of them singletons. The specimen was peripheral blood. All receptors derive from a woman aged 45-59 years with acute or convalescent COVID-19. Each CDR3 is given with its conserved first and last residue. The order of the fields is J gene, clone size, D gene, V gene, CDR3 protein, CDR3 DNA. The D gene is left open where the match is weak. Only part of the rows carry a size: once, few, many, or a class if the clone is expanded.

>TRBJ2-1|once|.|TRBV6-5
CASSYRRNEQFF
TGTGCCAGCAGTTACAGGAGGAATGAGCAGTTCTTC
>TRBJ2-1|.|TRBD1|TRBV10-3
CAISGPGQGYNEQFF
TGTGCCATCAGTGGCCCGGGACAGGGCTACAATGAGCAGTTCTTC
>TRBJ2-3|.|.|TRBV9
CASSVVGRVADTQYF
TGTGCCAGCAGCGTAGTCGGCAGGGTGGCGGATACGCAGTATTTT
>TRBJ1-1|.|.|TRBV11-2
CASSLDVAVATEAFF
TGTGCCAGCAGCTTAGATGTGGCAGTGGCCACTGAAGCTTTCTTT
>TRBJ2-2|.|TRBD2|TRBV7-8
CASSPQRGPTGELFF
TGTGCCAGCAGTCCCCAGCGGGGGCCGACCGGGGAGCTGTTTTTT
>TRBJ2-7|.|TRBD1|TRBV9
CASSPWTGTNEQYF
TGTGCCAGCAGCCCCTGGACAGGGACCAACGAGCAGTACTTC
>TRBJ1-1|.|.|TRBV5-1
CASSDITGVSWKAFF
TGCGCCAGCAGCGACATAACAGGAGTCTCCTGGAAAGCTTTCTTT
>TRBJ1-5|once|TRBD1|TRBV19
CASSKAGQISSPQHF
TGTGCCAGTAGTAAGGCGGGACAGATCTCTTCGCCCCAGCATTTT
>TRBJ2-3|.|.|TRBV14
CASSHLTDTQYF
TGTGCCAGCAGCCACCTCACAGATACGCAGTATTTT
>TRBJ2-3|.|TRBD2|TRBV9
CASSVYGGSTDTQYF
TGTGCCAGCAGCGTCTACGGGGGGAGCACAGATACGCAGTATTTT
>TRBJ1-5|.|TRBD1|TRBV12-5
CASGLLDRGQPQHF
TGTGCTAGTGGTTTGCTAGACAGGGGGCAGCCCCAGCATTTT
>TRBJ1-1|many|.|TRBV7-6
CASSPRTGEAFF
TGTGCCAGCAGCCCCCGTACGGGTGAAGCTTTCTTT
>TRBJ1-5|.|.|TRBV19
CAKKRTAYSNQPQHF
TGTGCCAAAAAAAGGACAGCGTATAGCAATCAGCCCCAGCATTTT
>TRBJ1-5|few|.|TRBV7-8
CASSSSEGRNQPQHF
TGTGCCAGCAGCTCCTCCGAGGGTCGCAATCAGCCCCAGCATTTT